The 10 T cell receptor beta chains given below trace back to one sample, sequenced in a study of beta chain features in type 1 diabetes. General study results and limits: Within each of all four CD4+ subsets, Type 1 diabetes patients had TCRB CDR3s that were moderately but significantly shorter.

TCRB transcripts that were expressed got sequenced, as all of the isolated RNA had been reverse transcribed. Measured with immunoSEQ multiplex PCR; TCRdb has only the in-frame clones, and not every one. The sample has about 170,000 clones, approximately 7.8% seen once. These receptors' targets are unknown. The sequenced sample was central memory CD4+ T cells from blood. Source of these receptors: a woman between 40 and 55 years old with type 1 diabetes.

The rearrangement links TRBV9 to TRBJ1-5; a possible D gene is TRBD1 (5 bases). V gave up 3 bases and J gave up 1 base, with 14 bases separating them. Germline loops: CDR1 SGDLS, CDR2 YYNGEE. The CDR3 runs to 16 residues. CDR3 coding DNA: TGTGCCAGCAGCGCCGGTATGGGGGGAAGCAATCAGCCCCAGCATTTT. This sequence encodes CASSAGMGGSNQPQHF.

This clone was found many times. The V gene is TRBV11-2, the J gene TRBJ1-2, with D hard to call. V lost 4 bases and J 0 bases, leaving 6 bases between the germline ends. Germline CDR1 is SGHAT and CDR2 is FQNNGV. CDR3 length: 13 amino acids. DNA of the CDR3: TGTGCCAGCAGCTCGGTTACTAACTATGGCTACACCTTC. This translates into CASSSVTNYGYTF.

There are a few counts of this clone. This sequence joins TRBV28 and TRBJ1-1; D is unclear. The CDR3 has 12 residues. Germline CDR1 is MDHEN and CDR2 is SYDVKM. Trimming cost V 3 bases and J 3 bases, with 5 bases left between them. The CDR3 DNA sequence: TGTGCCAGCAGTTTTGAGCACACTGAAGCTTTCTTT. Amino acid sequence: CASSFEHTEAFF.

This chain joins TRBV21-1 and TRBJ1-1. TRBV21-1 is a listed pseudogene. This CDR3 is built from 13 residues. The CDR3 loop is CASSKAGGTEAFF. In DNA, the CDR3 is TGTGCCAGCAGCAAAGCGGGGGGCACTGAAGCTTTCTTT.

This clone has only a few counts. CDR3 nucleotides: TGTGCCAGCAGCCGTGGTTTCTGGACAGGGGAGAATCAGTACTTC. Translating gives CASSRGFWTGENQYF. V and J are TRBV28 and TRBJ2-7; 9 positions match TRBD1. V was pared by 6 bases and J by 10 bases, with 16 bases of the junction left unmatched. Per the germline V gene, CDR1 is MDHEN and CDR2 is SYDVKM. The CDR3 is 15 residues long.

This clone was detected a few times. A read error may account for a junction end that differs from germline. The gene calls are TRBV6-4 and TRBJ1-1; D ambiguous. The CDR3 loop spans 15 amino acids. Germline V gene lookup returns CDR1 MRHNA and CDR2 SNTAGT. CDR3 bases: TGTGCCAGCAGTCTTTTACCGGGAGCGAACACTGAAGCTTCCTTT. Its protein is CASSLLPGANTEASF.

The CDR3 region has the DNA TGTGCCAGCAGTCTCCGGGAGGGTGAAGCTTTCTTT. It is translated as CASSLREGEAFF. The chain couples TRBV27 to TRBJ1-1, with D unresolved. The CDR3 consists of 12 residues. Germline V lookup: CDR1 MNHEY, CDR2 SMNVEV (reference sequence). V lost 5 bases and J lost 7, with 11 bases in between.

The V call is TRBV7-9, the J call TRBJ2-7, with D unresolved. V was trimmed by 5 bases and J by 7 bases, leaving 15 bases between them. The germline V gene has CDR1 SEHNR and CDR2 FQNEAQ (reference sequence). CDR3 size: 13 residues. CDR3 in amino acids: CASSITEAEEQYF. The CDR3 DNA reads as TGTGCCAGCAGCATCACCGAGGCGGAGGAGCAGTACTTC.

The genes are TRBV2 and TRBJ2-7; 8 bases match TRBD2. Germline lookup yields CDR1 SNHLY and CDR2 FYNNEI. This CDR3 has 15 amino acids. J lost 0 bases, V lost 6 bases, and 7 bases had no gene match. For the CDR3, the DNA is TGTGCCAGCAGCCCTCGGGGGGGGAGCTCCTACGAGCAGTACTTC. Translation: CASSPRGGSSYEQYF. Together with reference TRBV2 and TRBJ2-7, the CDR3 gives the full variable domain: EPEVTQTPSHQVTQMGQEVILRCVPISNHLYFYWYRQILGQKVEFLVSFYNNEISEKSEIFDDQFSVERPDGSNFTLKIRSTKLEDSAMYFCASSPRGGSSYEQYFGPGTRLTVT.

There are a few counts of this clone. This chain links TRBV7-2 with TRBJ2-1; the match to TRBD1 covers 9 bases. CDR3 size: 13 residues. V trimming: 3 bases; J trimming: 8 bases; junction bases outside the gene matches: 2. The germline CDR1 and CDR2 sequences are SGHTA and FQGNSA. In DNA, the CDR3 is TGTGCCAGCAGCTTCGACAGGGGGGATGAGCAGTTCTTC. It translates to CASSFDRGDEQFF.